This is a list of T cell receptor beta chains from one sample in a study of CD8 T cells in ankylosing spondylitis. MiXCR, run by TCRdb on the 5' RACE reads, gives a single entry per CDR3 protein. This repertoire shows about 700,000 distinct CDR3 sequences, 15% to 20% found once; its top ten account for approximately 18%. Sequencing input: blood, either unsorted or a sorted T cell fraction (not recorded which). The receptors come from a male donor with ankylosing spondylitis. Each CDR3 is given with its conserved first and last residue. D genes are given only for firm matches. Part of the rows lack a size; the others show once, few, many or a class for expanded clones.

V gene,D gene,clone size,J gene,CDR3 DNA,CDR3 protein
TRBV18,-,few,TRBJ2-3,TGTGCCAGCTCACCACCTATTGGGGGCGCTGATACGCAGTATTTT,CASSPPIGGADTQYF
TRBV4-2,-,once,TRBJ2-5,TGTGCCAGCAGCCAAGACCGCAAAGAGACCCAGTACTTC,CASSQDRKETQYF
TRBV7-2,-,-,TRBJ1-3,TGTGCCAGCAGCTCATGGGGGGCAGATGGAAACACCATATATTTT,CASSSWGADGNTIYF
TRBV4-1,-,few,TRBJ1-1,TGCGCCAGCAGCCAAACTGCAGGGGAAACGTATGGAGCTTTCTTT,CASSQTAGETYGAFF
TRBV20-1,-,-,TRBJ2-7,TGCAGTGCTATATTTGGGTCCTCCTACGAGCAGTACTTC,CSAIFGSSYEQYF
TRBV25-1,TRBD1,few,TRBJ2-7,TGTGCCAGCAGTGATTGGCAGGGGGACGACGAGCAGTACTTC,CASSDWQGDDEQYF
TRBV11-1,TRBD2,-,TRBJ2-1,TGTGCCAGCAGCCCCGGACTAGCGGAGCTTCGGGGATACAATGAGCAGTTCTTC,CASSPGLAELRGYNEQFF
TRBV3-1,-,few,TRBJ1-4,TGTGCCAGCAGCCAAGCGTCGGGTAGCGGTAATGAAAAACTGTTTTTT,CASSQASGSGNEKLFF
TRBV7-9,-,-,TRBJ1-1,TGTGCCAGCAGCTTAGCGCTTCTTGAGGAAGCTTTCTTT,CASSLALLEEAFF
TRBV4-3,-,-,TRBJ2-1,TGCGCCAGCAGCCAATCGGCTAGTAACTCCTACAATGAGCAGTTCTTC,CASSQSASNSYNEQFF
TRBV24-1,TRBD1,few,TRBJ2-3,TGTGCCACCAGTGATGCAGGGGGCGCAGATACGCAGTATTTT,CATSDAGGADTQYF
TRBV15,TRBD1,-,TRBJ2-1,TGTGCCACCAGAGGCCTCGCAGGGGGCCCTACGTTAAGCGAGCAGTTCTTC,CATRGLAGGPTLSEQFF
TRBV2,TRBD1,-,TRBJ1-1,TGTGCCAGCATTAAAGACAGGGGCAATGAAGCTTTCTTT,CASIKDRGNEAFF
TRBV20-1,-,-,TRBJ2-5,TGCAGTGCTAGGCGGCAGGATCTGGCCCAGTACTTC,CSARRQDLAQYF
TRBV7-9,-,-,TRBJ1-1,TGTGCCAGCAGCTTTCAGGGCCCTGAAGCTTTCTTT,CASSFQGPEAFF
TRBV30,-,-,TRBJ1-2,TGTGCCTGGTACAGTCCGTTTGGCTACACCTTC,CAWYSPFGYTF
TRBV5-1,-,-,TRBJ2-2,TGCGCCAGCAGCTTGGCCACCCCATTCGCGAACACCGGGGAGCTGTTTTTT,CASSLATPFANTGELFF
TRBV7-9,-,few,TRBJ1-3,TGTGCCAGCAGCTTCCAGGGAAGGGAAAACACCATATATTTT,CASSFQGRENTIYF
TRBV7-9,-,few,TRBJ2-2,TGTGCCAGCAGCTTAGCAGCCCCGGGGACCGGGGAGCTGTTTTTT,CASSLAAPGTGELFF
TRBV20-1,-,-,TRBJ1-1,TGCAGTGCTGCCGACCCTTCTGAAGCTTTCTTT,CSAADPSEAFF
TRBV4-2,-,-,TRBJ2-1,TGTGCCAGCAGCCACACATATAACAATGAGCAGTTCTTC,CASSHTYNNEQFF
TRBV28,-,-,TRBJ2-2,TGTGCCAGCAGTTTATTGGAGACAGGAACCGGGGAGCTGTTTTTT,CASSLLETGTGELFF
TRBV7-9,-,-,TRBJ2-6,TGTGCCAGCAGCTTAGCGCAGGGGACCGGGGCCAACGTCCTGACTTTC,CASSLAQGTGANVLTF
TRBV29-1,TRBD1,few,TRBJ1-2,TGCAGCGTGGACGGACAGGGATTTACTAACTATGGCTACACCTTC,CSVDGQGFTNYGYTF
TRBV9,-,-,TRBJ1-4,TGTGCCAGCAGCGCCGGGAAAGACAGAACTAATGAAAAACTGTTTTTT,CASSAGKDRTNEKLFF
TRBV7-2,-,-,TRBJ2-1,TGTGCCAGCAGCTCCTCAGTTTACAATGAGCAGTTCTTC,CASSSSVYNEQFF
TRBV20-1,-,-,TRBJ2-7,TGCAGTGCTAGAGATCGCCGGGAGTCCCCCCACGAGCAGTACTTC,CSARDRRESPHEQYF
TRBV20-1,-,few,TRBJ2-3,TGCAGTGCTAGAGCGGCTGGCTCGGGGGTTACGCAGTATTTT,CSARAAGSGVTQYF
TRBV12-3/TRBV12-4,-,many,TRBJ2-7,TGTGCCAGCAGCAACACCTACGAGCAGTACTTC,CASSNTYEQYF
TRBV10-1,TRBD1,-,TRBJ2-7,TGCGCCAGCGACCTTGGACAGGGGGCCTACGAGCAGTACTTC,CASDLGQGAYEQYF